The rows below give T cell receptor beta chains drawn from one sample of a study of T cell repertoires in cytomegalovirus infection. Their specific antigens are unknown. TCRdb called the reads again in MiXCR, with one record for every CDR3 protein. This table holds some 940,000 distinct CDR3 sequences, 31% found once. Sequenced here: cultured CD8+ T cells from PBMCs, sampled from culture after CMV antigen stimulation. These receptors were taken from a human donor in good health (CMV status not recorded). Some clones in this sample may be carry-over from other donors' samples. Both conserved end residues are part of each CDR3. The order of the fields is D gene, J gene, clone size, V gene, CDR3 protein, CDR3 DNA. The D gene is left open where the match is weak. The listing skips clone size in some rows; elsewhere it reads once, few, many or a size class.

NA,TRBJ1-2,NA,TRBV7-9,CASSLEVLRGYGYTF,TGTGCCAGCAGCTTAGAGGTGTTACGGGGCTATGGCTACACCTTC
TRBD1,TRBJ1-1,many,TRBV7-6,CASSVYRGDTEAFF,TGTGCCAGCAGCGTTTACAGGGGGGATACTGAAGCTTTCTTT
NA,TRBJ2-1,NA,TRBV18,CASSPEQLPPRKSSYNEQFF,TGTGCCAGCTCCCCAGAACAGCTACCCCCACGAAAGAGCTCCTACAATGAGCAGTTCTTC
NA,TRBJ2-5,few,TRBV7-3,CASTQGGGKGETQYF,TGTGCCAGCACCCAGGGGGGAGGGAAGGGGGAGACCCAGTACTTC
NA,TRBJ2-2,NA,TRBV19,CAAATSNTGELFF,TGTGCGGCAGCGACTTCGAACACCGGGGAGCTGTTTTTT
NA,TRBJ2-6,few,TRBV5-1,CASSLALNSGANVLTF,TGCGCCAGCAGCTTGGCACTAAACTCTGGGGCCAACGTCCTGACTTTC
NA,TRBJ2-2,few,TRBV12-3/TRBV12-4,CASSLVVGNRERTGELFF,TGTGCCAGCAGTTTGGTGGTGGGGAACAGGGAAAGAACCGGGGAGCTGTTTTTT
TRBD1,TRBJ2-3,few,TRBV29-1,CSVKHDRGTDTQYF,TGCAGCGTTAAACATGACAGGGGGACAGATACGCAGTATTTT
NA,TRBJ1-1,few,TRBV6-6,CASSYPSGIEAFF,TGTGCCAGCAGTTACCCGTCGGGGATTGAAGCTTTCTTT
NA,TRBJ1-1,NA,TRBV6-1,CANTQSGIREAFF,TGTGCCAACACCCAGAGTGGGATTCGTGAAGCTTTCTTT
TRBD2,TRBJ2-3,NA,TRBV11-2,CASSHTSGGLTDTQYF,TGTGCCAGCAGCCATACTAGCGGGGGCCTCACAGATACGCAGTATTTT
NA,TRBJ1-1,few,TRBV19,CASSIWQTEAFF,TGTGCCAGTAGTATTTGGCAGACTGAAGCTTTCTTT
NA,TRBJ1-1,many,TRBV6-5,CASSSPLYRHGSNTEAFF,TGTGCCAGCAGTTCGCCTCTATACCGCCACGGTTCGAACACTGAAGCTTTCTTT
NA,TRBJ2-2,NA,TRBV6-5,CASSFGQWGTGELFF,TGTGCCAGCAGTTTCGGACAGTGGGGCACCGGGGAGCTGTTTTTT
NA,TRBJ1-1,few,TRBV7-8,CASWGAKGTEAFF,TGTGCTTCGTGGGGGGCTAAGGGGACTGAAGCTTTCTTT
NA,TRBJ2-2,NA,TRBV7-9,CASSTEGVGSPKGDTGELFF,TGTGCCAGCAGCACTGAAGGCGTAGGCAGTCCAAAAGGGGACACCGGGGAGCTGTTTTTT
NA,TRBJ2-2,NA,TRBV6-2/TRBV6-3,CASSYSSPGELFF,TGTGCCAGCAGTTACTCGAGTCCCGGGGAGCTGTTTTTT
NA,TRBJ1-5,NA,TRBV18,CASSPENSNQPQHF,TGTGCCAGCTCACCAGAGAATAGCAATCAGCCCCAGCATTTT
TRBD2,TRBJ2-1,few,TRBV20-1,CSAPGLAVYNEQFF,TGCAGTGCCCCGGGGCTAGCGGTTTACAATGAGCAGTTCTTC
NA,TRBJ2-2,few,TRBV7-4,CASTFSGTGELFF,TGTGCCAGCACCTTTTCTGGTACCGGGGAGCTGTTTTTT
TRBD2,TRBJ2-3,NA,TRBV5-1,CASSQRGALTDTQYF,TGCGCCAGCAGCCAGCGGGGGGCCCTCACAGATACGCAGTATTTT
TRBD1,TRBJ1-5,few,TRBV6-5,CASSLTGAGNQPQHF,TGTGCCAGCAGTTTAACAGGGGCCGGCAATCAGCCCCAGCATTTT
TRBD1,TRBJ2-7,few,TRBV7-9,CAVTGVHEQYF,TGTGCCGTAACAGGGGTACACGAGCAGTACTTC
NA,TRBJ1-5,few,TRBV27,CASSLKGFNQPQHF,TGTGCCAGCAGTTTAAAAGGGTTCAATCAGCCCCAGCATTTT
TRBD1,TRBJ2-7,many,TRBV7-9,CASSPRDRGAYEQYF,TGTGCCAGCAGCCCCCGGGACAGGGGAGCCTACGAGCAGTACTTC
NA,TRBJ2-1,NA,TRBV4-2,CASSQDRVAISFYNEQFF,TGTGCCAGCAGCCAAGACCGCGTAGCAATTTCTTTCTACAATGAGCAGTTCTTC
NA,TRBJ1-1,NA,TRBV4-1,CASSQSPAMNTEAFF,TGCGCCAGCAGCCAGTCTCCGGCGATGAACACTGAAGCTTTCTTT
NA,TRBJ1-4,few,TRBV7-9,CASSLGPYVEGANEKLFF,TGTGCCAGCAGCCTCGGGCCGTACGTCGAAGGGGCTAATGAAAAACTGTTTTTT
NA,TRBJ1-4,once,TRBV7-9,CASSLNYREELFF,TGTGCCAGCAGCCTAAATTACAGGGAGGAACTGTTTTTT
NA,TRBJ1-2,few,TRBV7-6,CASSAMPGIADGYTF,TGTGCCAGCAGCGCTATGCCAGGGATCGCCGATGGCTACACCTTC
NA,TRBJ1-2,NA,TRBV12-3/TRBV12-4,CASTQEQVDRYGYTF,TGTGCCAGCACCCAAGAACAGGTCGATAGGTATGGCTACACCTTC
NA,TRBJ2-1,NA,TRBV24-1,CATSELGPEQFF,TGTGCCACCAGTGAGCTAGGGCCCGAGCAGTTCTTC
NA,TRBJ1-2,NA,TRBV27,CASSFSRVGYGYTF,TGTGCCAGCAGTTTCTCAAGGGTAGGCTATGGCTACACCTTC
NA,TRBJ2-2,NA,TRBV19,CASSIGSQAGELFF,TGTGCCAGTAGTATAGGGTCCCAGGCCGGGGAGCTGTTTTTT
NA,TRBJ2-2,NA,TRBV7-9,CASSFPGQVNTGELFF,TGTGCCAGCAGCTTCCCGGGGCAGGTGAACACCGGGGAGCTGTTTTTT
TRBD2,TRBJ2-1,once,TRBV6-6,CASSYGTSGIYNEQFF,TGTGCCAGCAGTTACGGGACTAGCGGCATCTACAATGAGCAGTTCTTC
NA,TRBJ2-7,NA,TRBV2,CASMRAVEIYEQYF,TGTGCCAGCATGCGGGCAGTCGAAATCTACGAGCAGTACTTC
TRBD2,TRBJ2-3,few,TRBV7-2,CASSLAGGGGTDTQYF,TGTGCCAGCAGCTTAGCCGGGGGGGGGGGCACAGATACGCAGTATTTT
NA,TRBJ1-2,NA,TRBV4-2,CASSPNGAATNYGYTF,TGTGCCAGCAGCCCAAACGGGGCAGCCACTAACTATGGCTACACCTTC
TRBD2,TRBJ2-1,NA,TRBV11-2,CASSLDLSGNNEQFF,TGTGCCAGCAGCTTAGATCTGAGCGGGAACAATGAGCAGTTCTTC
NA,TRBJ1-4,few,TRBV6-5,CASSYSGTPFGTTNEKLFF,TGTGCCAGCAGTTACTCGGGAACCCCCTTCGGGACAACTAATGAAAAACTGTTTTTT